Listed below are T cell receptor beta chains from one sample, sequenced in a study of blood T cell repertoires in COVID-19. Method: immunoSEQ multiplex PCR; TCRdb's copy keeps in-frame clones and lacks some. The repertoire includes approximately 130,000 clones, 84% of them detected once, and 13% sits in the top ten. Input material: peripheral blood. These receptors were taken from a human donor in a cohort sampled during active COVID-19. The CDR3 runs from the conserved cysteine through the conserved F or W. A D gene is named only where the DNA matches it firmly. Clone size, where shown, is once, few, many, or a class for clones that have expanded.

j_call,v_call,d_call,clone_size,cdr3_aa,cdr3_nt
TRBJ1-2,TRBV6-5,-,-,CASSYSEGKSYGYTF,TGTGCCAGCAGTTACTCGGAGGGTAAAAGCTATGGCTACACCTTC
TRBJ2-3,TRBV7-8,TRBD2,-,CASSYDPAGGSTDTQYF,TGTGCCAGCAGTTACGACCCAGCGGGGGGTTCCACAGATACGCAGTATTTT
TRBJ1-6,TRBV18,-,-,CASSPRDTSSPLHF,TGTGCCAGCTCACCCCGGGACACAAGTTCACCCCTCCACTTT
TRBJ2-1,TRBV5-6,-,-,CASSLGRANEQFF,TGTGCCAGCAGCTTGGGCAGGGCCAATGAGCAGTTCTTC
TRBJ2-7,TRBV19,TRBD1,-,CASSIRPGQGAREQYF,TGTGCCAGTAGTATCAGACCGGGACAGGGGGCGCGGGAGCAGTACTTC
TRBJ2-2,TRBV18,-,-,CASSPGHQNTGELFF,TGTGCCAGCTCACCGGGACACCAGAACACCGGGGAGCTGTTTTTT
TRBJ1-1,TRBV3-1/TRBV3-2,-,-,CASSQQVRDTEAFF,TGTGCCAGCAGCCAACAGGTTCGTGACACTGAAGCTTTCTTT
TRBJ2-7,TRBV28,TRBD2,-,CASRPSGGAYEQYF,TGTGCCAGCAGGCCTAGCGGGGGAGCCTACGAGCAGTACTTC
TRBJ2-7,TRBV12-3/TRBV12-4,-,-,CASSFMFEQYF,TGTGCCAGCAGTTTCATGTTCGAGCAGTACTTC
TRBJ2-6,TRBV29-1,TRBD1,-,CSAATGIGANVLTF,TGCAGCGCCGCGACAGGGATAGGGGCCAACGTCCTGACTTTC
TRBJ2-7,TRBV5-4,-,-,CASRAGGPLGDEQYF,TGTGCCAGCAGAGCCGGGGGGCCGCTGGGCGACGAGCAGTACTTC
TRBJ2-1,TRBV5-4,TRBD2,few,CASSPGLAGGLYNEQFF,TGTGCCAGCAGCCCCGGACTAGCGGGGGGGCTCTACAATGAGCAGTTCTTC
TRBJ2-1,TRBV5-1,TRBD2,few,CASTPAGGGGYNEQFF,TGCGCCAGCACCCCGGCCGGCGGGGGGGGATACAATGAGCAGTTCTTC
TRBJ1-6,TRBV30,TRBD1,few,CAWSSDRRLHNSPLHF,TGTGCCTGGAGTTCGGACAGGAGACTTCATAATTCACCCCTCCACTTT
TRBJ2-1,TRBV7-9,TRBD2,few,CASSHRLAGANEQFF,TGTGCCAGCAGTCACAGACTAGCGGGGGCCAATGAGCAGTTCTTC
TRBJ1-6,TRBV5-4,TRBD1,-,CASSFRGGNSPLHF,TGTGCCAGCAGCTTTCGAGGGGGCAATTCACCCCTCCACTTT
TRBJ1-1,TRBV11-3,TRBD1,once,CASSPRGQLLREAFF,TGTGCCAGCAGCCCTCGGGGACAGTTATTACGTGAAGCTTTCTTT
TRBJ2-1,TRBV19,TRBD1,-,CASSTGTANEQFF,TGTGCCAGTAGTACCGGGACAGCTAATGAGCAGTTCTTC
TRBJ2-2,TRBV30,-,-,CAWSVLGGSGNTGELFF,TGTGCCTGGAGTGTACTCGGGGGTAGCGGGAACACCGGGGAGCTGTTTTTT
TRBJ2-3,TRBV7-9,TRBD2,once,CASSLVSGGTDTQYF,TGTGCCAGCAGCTTAGTTAGCGGGGGTACAGATACGCAGTATTTT
TRBJ2-7,TRBV18,-,-,CASSPWTSSYEQYF,TGTGCCAGCTCACCGTGGACAAGCTCCTACGAGCAGTACTTC
TRBJ1-4,TRBV2,-,-,CASSEQAATNEKLFF,TGTGCCAGCAGTGAACAGGCTGCAACTAATGAAAAACTGTTTTTT
TRBJ2-7,TRBV5-1,-,-,CASSLEPGTIYEQYF,TGCGCCAGCAGCTTGGAGCCCGGGACAATATACGAGCAGTACTTC
TRBJ2-3,TRBV5-8,-,-,CASSSWASESTDTQYF,TGTGCCAGCAGCTCTTGGGCTAGCGAGAGTACAGATACGCAGTATTTT
TRBJ1-1,TRBV2,-,-,CASSEPGVQEMAEAFF,TGTGCCAGCAGTGAACCCGGCGTACAGGAGATGGCTGAAGCTTTCTTT
TRBJ1-4,TRBV18,TRBD1,-,CASSPDRAGNEKLFF,TGTGCCAGCTCACCCGACAGGGCGGGGAATGAAAAACTGTTTTTT
TRBJ1-1,TRBV10-2,-,once,CASIRDLGTEAFF,TGCGCCAGCATCAGGGACTTGGGCACTGAAGCTTTCTTT
TRBJ2-7,TRBV15,TRBD2,-,CATSREASGGYEQYF,TGTGCCACCAGCAGAGAGGCTAGCGGGGGTTACGAGCAGTACTTC
TRBJ1-1,TRBV5-6,-,-,CASSLSLSGTEAFF,TGTGCCAGCAGCTTATCACTATCGGGCACTGAAGCTTTCTTT
TRBJ2-7,TRBV4-1,-,-,CASSQDEYTILEQYF,TGCGCCAGCAGCCAAGATGAATACACCATATTAGAGCAGTACTTC
TRBJ1-3,TRBV28,TRBD1,-,CASSLIPGQGDTIYF,TGTGCCAGCAGTCTGATACCGGGACAGGGGGACACCATATATTTT
TRBJ2-3,TRBV4-1,-,-,CASSQEALGQDTQYF,TGCGCCAGCAGCCAAGAAGCCCTTGGGCAAGATACGCAGTATTTT
TRBJ2-1,TRBV30,-,-,CAWSAGLPNNEQFF,TGTGCCTGGAGTGCAGGCCTCCCCAACAATGAGCAGTTCTTC
TRBJ1-2,TRBV6-5,TRBD1,-,CASSFDRGGNYGYTF,TGTGCCAGCAGTTTTGACAGGGGAGGAAACTATGGCTACACCTTC
TRBJ1-6,TRBV10-2,-,-,CASSENRGRSLHF,TGCGCCAGCAGTGAAAACCGGGGTAGATCCCTCCACTTT
TRBJ1-3,TRBV6-5,TRBD1,-,CASKQGNSGNTIYF,TGTGCCAGCAAACAGGGGAACTCTGGAAACACCATATATTTT
TRBJ1-4,TRBV25-1,TRBD1,-,CASRDRGHEKLFF,TGTGCCAGCAGGGACAGGGGGCATGAAAAACTGTTTTTT
TRBJ2-5,TRBV6-2/TRBV6-3,TRBD2,-,CASSRAAGGLQETQYF,TGTGCCAGCAGCCGCGCGGCGGGGGGACTCCAAGAGACCCAGTACTTC
TRBJ1-1,TRBV9,-,-,CASSVVAGPGAEAFF,TGTGCCAGCAGCGTAGTGGCAGGCCCAGGGGCTGAAGCTTTCTTT
TRBJ1-5,TRBV29-1,-,-,CSVVGGGNQPQHF,TGCAGCGTCGTGGGGGGAGGGAATCAGCCCCAGCATTTT
TRBJ1-6,TRBV3-1/TRBV3-2,-,once,CASSPTLVGQGNNSPLHF,TGTGCCAGCAGCCCAACCCTGGTTGGGCAGGGGAATAATTCACCCCTCCACTTT
TRBJ1-2,TRBV6-1,-,-,CASSEAGSPYGYTF,TGTGCCAGCAGTGAAGCCGGGAGCCCCTATGGCTACACCTTC
TRBJ1-4,TRBV15,-,-,CAIKSGGLATNEKLFF,TGTGCCATCAAGTCGGGGGGGCTTGCAACTAATGAAAAACTGTTTTTT
TRBJ2-1,TRBV25-1,TRBD2,-,CASSGSGGGASNEQFF,TGTGCCAGCAGTGGTTCGGGCGGGGGGGCTTCAAATGAGCAGTTCTTC
TRBJ2-2,TRBV5-1,-,-,CASSFQGTLNTGELFF,TGCGCCAGCAGCTTCCAGGGTACCCTGAACACCGGGGAGCTGTTTTTT
TRBJ1-5,TRBV7-9,-,few,CASSLGGDNQPQHF,TGTGCCAGCAGCTTAGGGGGCGACAATCAGCCCCAGCATTTT
TRBJ1-5,TRBV7-9,TRBD1,-,CASSSWTGDNQPQHF,TGTGCCAGCAGCTCCTGGACAGGGGACAATCAGCCCCAGCATTTT
TRBJ1-1,TRBV4-1,-,-,CASSQDHGVEAFF,TGCGCCAGCAGCCAAGATCACGGGGTGGAAGCTTTCTTT
TRBJ2-7,TRBV20-1,-,-,CSATGGSEQYF,TGCAGTGCTACCGGGGGATCCGAGCAGTACTTC
TRBJ2-3,TRBV5-4,TRBD2,-,CASSDGTSGGLADTQYF,TGTGCCAGCAGCGATGGGACTAGCGGGGGTTTGGCAGATACGCAGTATTTT
TRBJ2-2,TRBV9,-,-,CASSVAYPAAGELFF,TGTGCCAGCAGCGTAGCATACCCCGCGGCAGGGGAGCTGTTTTTT